Following are 8 T cell receptor beta chains from one sample sequenced in a study of early T cells in non-severe SARS-CoV-2 infection. MiXCR, applied by TCRdb to the 5' RACE reads, yields one record per CDR3 protein. This sample has tens of thousands of distinct CDR3 sequences; approximately 13% occur once, and the top ten carry roughly 4.5%. What was sequenced was whole blood. The origin of the receptors is an adult who was a healthcare worker with PCR-confirmed SARS-CoV-2 infection or an uninfected control (not recorded which).

V usage is TRBV29-1 and J usage is TRBJ1-2; the D is unclear. Trimming left V 2 bases short and J 8 bases short, with 6 bases between. The CDR3 runs to 10 residues. Germline values: CDR1 SQVTM, CDR2 ANQGSEA. CDR3: CSVERRGYTF. CDR3 sequence (DNA): TGCAGCGTTGAACGGAGGGGCTACACCTTC.

The chain employs TRBV2 and TRBJ2-3, with D possibly TRBD2 on 6 matching bases. The germline V gene encodes CDR1 SNHLY and CDR2 FYNNEI. The CDR3 covers 13 residues. Trimming took off 7 bases at V and 4 bases at J, with 12 bases between the two ends. The CDR3 nucleotides are TGTGCCAGCACGACTAGTCACGCAGATACGCAGTATTTT. It yields the protein CASTTSHADTQYF.

There are a few counts of this clonotype. The chain combines TRBV20-1 with TRBJ2-3, with D tentatively TRBD1 (6 bases). CDR3 length: 11 residues. In germline, CDR1 is DFQATT, CDR2 SNEGSKA (reference sequence). With 5 bases removed from V and 7 bases from J, the gap between germline ends came to 10 bases. The CDR3 region has the DNA TGCAGTGCTCCCACAGGGTATACGCAGTATTTT. Translated: CSAPTGYTQYF.

This clonotype was observed a few times. This rearrangement joins TRBV5-4 to TRBJ2-6; perhaps TRBD2 as D (6 bases). Deletions cut 4 bases from V and 2 bases from J, with 13 bases between. The CDR3 has 16 residues. Germline V CDR1 and CDR2: SGHNT, YYREEE (reference sequence). CDR3 in DNA: TGTGCCAGCAGCACCAGAGGGGAGGCTGGGGCCAACGTCCTGACTTTC. Translation gives CASSTRGEAGANVLTF.

V gene TRBV7-2 combines with J gene TRBJ1-2, with a weak D call TRBD1 (5 bases). The CDR3 is made up of 14 amino acids. Germline V gene sequence: CDR1 SGHTA, CDR2 FQGNSA. Between the trimmed V and J ends, which lost 4 bases and 5 bases, there was a span of 14 bases. CDR3 in amino acids: CASSSGTGFYGYTF. The CDR3 DNA follows: TGTGCCAGCAGCTCTGGGACTGGATTTTATGGCTACACCTTC. The full variable domain, rest sourced from reference TRBV7-2 and TRBJ1-2, is GAGVSQSPSNKVTEKGKDVELRCDPISGHTALYWYRQSLGQGLEFLIYFQGNSAPDKSGLPSDRFSAERTGGSVSTLTIQRTQQEDSAVYLCASSSGTGFYGYTFGSGTRLTVV.

This clonotype was seen ten or more times. The V call is TRBV2, the J call TRBJ1-1; 8 bases are a match to TRBD1. The ends lost 7 bases at V and 5 bases at J; junction bases unmatched: 12. The CDR3 covers 15 residues. Per the germline V gene, CDR1 is SNHLY and CDR2 is FYNNEI. The CDR3 protein is CASNPGTGGGTEAFF. Written as DNA, the CDR3 is TGTGCCAGCAACCCCGGGACAGGAGGGGGGACTGAAGCTTTCTTT.

This clonotype was counted at least ten times. V is TRBV12-3 or TRBV12-4 and J is TRBJ1-3, with D possibly matching TRBD1 (5 bases). The CDR3 is 16 amino acids. The V end was cut by 0 bases, the J end by 2 bases, with 11 bases between. The CDR3 coding sequence is TGTGCCAGCAGTTTAGCGGGGGTGGGTGCTGGAAACACCATATATTTT. Translation gives CASSLAGVGAGNTIYF.

The chain is built from TRBV6-1 and TRBJ2-1, with D perhaps matching TRBD2 (6 bases). This CDR3 has 15 residues. In germline, CDR1 is MNHNS, CDR2 SASEGT. The ends were cut back, 7 bases at V and 6 bases at J, with 19 bases in the middle. Written as DNA, the CDR3 is TGTGCCAGCACCATGACTAGGTCTGAAAGCAATGAGCAGTTCTTC. This sequence encodes CASTMTRSESNEQFF.